The entry below gives a single T cell receptor (beta chain) sequence along with its context. The antigen is not known. Expressed TCRB transcripts were sequenced because the isolated RNA had all been reverse transcribed beforehand. The method was immunoSEQ multiplex PCR; TCRdb's version includes in-frame clones alone and lacks a portion of them. Altogether about 660,000 clones are present, about an eighth being singletons, with the ten largest covering around 0.04%. The data stem from a study of beta chain features in type 1 diabetes. In the study overall: Sorted cells, 107,917,701 in number, were examined across all samples.

Findings and limits, study-wide: Shorter TCRB CDR3s, moderately but significantly so, marked every one of the four CD4+ subsets in Type 1 diabetes patients. A pattern of fewer insertions and more deletions at VDJ junctions was seen in type 1 diabetes patients. It was possible that PCR favored shorter templates, equally so in patients and controls.

The CDR3 covers 15 residues. CDR1 GTSNPN and CDR2 SVGIG come from the germline V gene (reference sequence). Trimming stripped 5 bases from V and 0 bases from J, with 14 bases between. Sequencing was done on a sample of naive CD4+ T cells from blood. The TCR was taken from a man between 18 and 35 years old with type 1 diabetes. The chain employs TRBV30 and TRBJ2-1; tentative D call: TRBD2 (5 bases). In nucleotides, the CDR3 is TGTGCCTGGGGAGGAGTGGGGAGCTCCTACAATGAGCAGTTCTTC. The encoded protein is CAWGGVGSSYNEQFF.